This TCR beta chain was obtained from a study of blood T cell repertoires in COVID-19. This clone was observed a single time. As originally analysed: Estimation of nucleated cell counts relied on the amplification of reference gene primers. Libraries were prepared by immunoSEQ multiplex PCR; TCRdb keeps only in-frame clonotypes and omits some of them. V, J and clone size are those of that table, while D and trimming were read from the DNA. The data contain some 210,000 clones, around four fifths of them singletons. The ends were cut back, 0 bases at V and 2 bases at J, with 10 bases in the middle. CDR1 SGDLS and CDR2 YYNGEE come from the germline V gene. This CDR3 region has 15 residues.

The sample was peripheral blood. The rearrangement links TRBV9 to TRBJ2-3; D is undetermined. This clonotype originated in a human donor in a cohort sampled during active COVID-19. CDR3 sequence (DNA): TGTGCCAGCAGCGTAGCTATGTTATTCACAGATACGCAGTATTTT. Translation gives CASSVAMLFTDTQYF.